This TCR beta chain was sequenced in a study of blood T cell repertoires in COVID-19 (dated by TCRdb to about 2020). Study-wide context: The collaborator samples originated in the United States, Italy and Spain and spanned the acute and convalescent phases of COVID-19. The prospective study material was composed of cDNA or gDNA derived from T cells, B-cell-depleted T cells, or PBMCs. Subjects who had been exposed to COVID-19, were actively infected with it, or had recovered from it provided the deeply sampled blood TCRbeta repertoires that made up the dataset. A freely available public database, intended as a resource for researchers studying the immune response to SARS-CoV-2, is where the repertoires were released. The samples were drawn from the first 160 participants of the ongoing ImmuneRACE study and from 950 to 1,500 subjects provided by 6 global collaborators. A de-identified subject ID, COVID-19 status, age in years and sex were almost always included in the sample metadata. Where available, HLA class I and class II types were taken from metadata supplied by the sample provider and were not determined by assay-based typing. Findings and caveats that apply to the study as a whole: The quantity of clinical and demographic metadata differed by source and by participant and was supplied without curation.

Only one count was recorded for this clone. No antigen is known for it. The input lacks base qualities; no much larger clone sits a single base away. TCRbeta CDR3 regions were amplified from genomic DNA by means of the immunoSEQ Assay, a bias-controlled multiplex PCR. Per the original workflow: The number of nucleated cells in each sample was estimated from the amplification of reference gene primers within the assay. Sequence reads were collapsed and filtered to measure the absolute abundance of every unique TCRbeta CDR3 rearrangement. For each sample, productive Simpson clonality was calculated by taking the square root of Simpson's diversity index across productive rearrangements. TCRdb holds this immuneACCESS table with in-frame rearrangements only. Some clones are missing; in checked studies, unresolved V genes explain under half, and the rest has no known cause. The DNA was the basis for D and trimming; V, J and clone size are from that table. For this sample there are 190,000 or so clones; 89% appear just once. Jointly, the top ten make up approximately 8.1% of the sample.

Participants in the prospective study were aged about 18 to 90 years, lived in under 30 United States geographic areas, and enrolled through a virtual design. In the prospective study, cohorts were assigned on the basis of participant-reported clinical history obtained from a screening survey and a study questionnaire. Recovered participants in ImmuneRACE Cohort 3 were defined by two consecutive negative NP/OP PCR tests, clearance by a healthcare professional, or resolution of symptoms. Each participant in the prospective study had whole blood, serum and a nasopharyngeal or oropharyngeal swab collected by mobile phlebotomists. Participants in the prospective study had the option to provide additional blood draws and questionnaires over a 2-month period. Before DNA extraction, blood samples from the prospective study were shipped at room temperature or frozen. From a lookup of the germline V gene, CDR1 and CDR2 are MNHEY and SVGEGT. The CDR3 covers 15 residues, taking in both the cysteine and the phenylalanine. Left in the record is the CDR3 DNA by itself, 45 bases read in frame from the first base. Trimming leaves V shorter by 6 bases and J shorter by 6 bases, with the junction holding 13 bases beyond the gene matches.

The clonotype comes from a woman under 30 who had recovered from COVID-19. The sample was PBMCs or T cells enriched from blood (not recorded which). This receptor chain uses TRBV6-2 or TRBV6-3 and TRBJ1-2, and 7 bases in between align with TRBD1. The CDR3 region reads CASSLRATGLDGYTF. The nucleotide sequence is TGTGCCAGCAGCCTACGAGCGACAGGGTTAGATGGCTACACCTTC.